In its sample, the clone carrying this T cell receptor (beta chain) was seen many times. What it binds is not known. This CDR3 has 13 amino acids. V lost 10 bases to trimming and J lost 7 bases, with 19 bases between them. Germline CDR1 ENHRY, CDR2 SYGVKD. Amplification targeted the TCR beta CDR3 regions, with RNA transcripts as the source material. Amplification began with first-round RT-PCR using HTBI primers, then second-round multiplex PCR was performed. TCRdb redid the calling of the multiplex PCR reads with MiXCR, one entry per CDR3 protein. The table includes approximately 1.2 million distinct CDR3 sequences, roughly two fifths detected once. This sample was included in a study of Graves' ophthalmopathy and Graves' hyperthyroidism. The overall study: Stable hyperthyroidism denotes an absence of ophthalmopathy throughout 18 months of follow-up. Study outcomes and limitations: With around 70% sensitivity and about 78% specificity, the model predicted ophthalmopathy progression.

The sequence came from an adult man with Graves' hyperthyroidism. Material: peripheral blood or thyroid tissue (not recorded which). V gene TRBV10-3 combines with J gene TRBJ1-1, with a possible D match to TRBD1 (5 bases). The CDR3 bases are TGTGCCACCAAAGGTGAGGGACCCCGTGAAGCTTTCTTT. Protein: CATKGEGPREAFF.